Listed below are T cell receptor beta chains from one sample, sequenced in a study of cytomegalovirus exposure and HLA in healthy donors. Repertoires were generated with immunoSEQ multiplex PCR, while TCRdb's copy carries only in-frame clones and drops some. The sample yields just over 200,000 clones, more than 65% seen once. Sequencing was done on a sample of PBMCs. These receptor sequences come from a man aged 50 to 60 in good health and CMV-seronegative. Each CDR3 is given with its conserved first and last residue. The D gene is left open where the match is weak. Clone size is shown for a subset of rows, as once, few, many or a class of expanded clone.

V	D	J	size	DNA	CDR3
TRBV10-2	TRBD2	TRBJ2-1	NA	TGCGCCAGCAGTGAGGCGTCACTAGCGGGAGGGCAGGGGAATGAGCAGTTCTTC	CASSEASLAGGQGNEQFF
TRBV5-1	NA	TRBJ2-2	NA	TGCGCCAGCAGCCAGACACAGGGAAGGTTGGCCGGGGAGCTGTTTTTT	CASSQTQGRLAGELFF
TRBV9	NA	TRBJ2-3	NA	TGTGCCAGCAGCGTATCGGGAACCACAGATACGCAGTATTTT	CASSVSGTTDTQYF
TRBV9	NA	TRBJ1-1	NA	TGTGCCAGCAGCGTAGGACTTTCGGGGGGTACTGAAGCTTTCTTT	CASSVGLSGGTEAFF
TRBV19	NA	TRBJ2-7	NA	TGTGCCAGTAGTATGTCGGGACACCCTCTCTACGAGCAGTACTTC	CASSMSGHPLYEQYF
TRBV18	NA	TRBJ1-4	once	TGTGCCAGCACTTATGCAACTAATGAAAAACTGTTTTTT	CASTYATNEKLFF
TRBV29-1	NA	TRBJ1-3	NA	TGCAGCGTTGAATTCTGGGGCTCTTCTGGAAACACCATATATTTT	CSVEFWGSSGNTIYF
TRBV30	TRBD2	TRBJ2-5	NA	TGTGCCGCCTCTAGCGGAATACAAGAGACCCAGTACTTC	CAASSGIQETQYF
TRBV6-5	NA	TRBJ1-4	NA	TGTGCCAGCAGTCCACAGGGACGGGTTGAAAAACTGTTTTTT	CASSPQGRVEKLFF
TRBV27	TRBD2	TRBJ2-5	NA	TGTGCCAGCAGTTTATTCTCGGGGGGGAGGCAAGAGACCCAGTACTTC	CASSLFSGGRQETQYF
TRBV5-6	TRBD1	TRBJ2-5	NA	TGTGCCAGCAGCGTCCCAGGGGGCGGGGAGACCCAGTACTTC	CASSVPGGGETQYF
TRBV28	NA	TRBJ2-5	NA	TGTGCCAGCAGGCCGGAGGGCAGGCTGGAGGAGACCCAGTACTTC	CASRPEGRLEETQYF
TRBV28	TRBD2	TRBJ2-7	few	TGTGCCAGCAGTCGGGGGGGACCTTCCTACGAGCAGTACTTC	CASSRGGPSYEQYF
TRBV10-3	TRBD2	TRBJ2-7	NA	TGTGCCATCCGGGATAGCGGGAACGACGAGCAGTACTTC	CAIRDSGNDEQYF
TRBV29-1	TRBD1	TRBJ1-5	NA	TGCAGCGTTCGAGGAGGACAGGGGAAGAATCAGCCCCAGCATTTT	CSVRGGQGKNQPQHF
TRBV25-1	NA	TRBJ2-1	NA	TGTGCCAGCGGAGGTTACAATGAGCAGTTCTTC	CASGGYNEQFF
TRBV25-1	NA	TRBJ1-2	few	TGTGCCACCAAACTCTCGGAGGGTAGCTATGGCTACACCTTC	CATKLSEGSYGYTF
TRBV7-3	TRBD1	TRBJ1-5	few	TGTGCCAGCAGCTTCACCCACAGGGGGAGCAATCAGCCCCAGCATTTT	CASSFTHRGSNQPQHF
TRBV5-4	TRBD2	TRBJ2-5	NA	TGTGCCAGCAGCCCGACTAGCGGGAGTGCGGAGACCCAGTACTTC	CASSPTSGSAETQYF
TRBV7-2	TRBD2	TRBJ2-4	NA	TGTGCCAGCGGAGGACTAGCGATAGCCAAAAACATTCAGTACTTC	CASGGLAIAKNIQYF
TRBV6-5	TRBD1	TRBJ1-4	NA	TGTGCCAGCAGGGGGGGAGACAGGGGAGCTGAAAAACTGTTTTTT	CASRGGDRGAEKLFF
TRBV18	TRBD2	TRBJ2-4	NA	TGTGCCAGCTCACCCGGGGGTCTCGGGAGGTTAGCCAAAAACATTCAGTACTTC	CASSPGGLGRLAKNIQYF
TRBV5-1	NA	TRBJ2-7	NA	TGCGCCAGCAGCTTGGATTCTACCCTCTACGAGCAGTACTTC	CASSLDSTLYEQYF
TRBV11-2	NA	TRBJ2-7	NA	TGTGCCAGCAGCTCAGGGGTGGCCTACGAGCAGTACTTC	CASSSGVAYEQYF
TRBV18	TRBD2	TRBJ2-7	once	TGTGCCAGCTCAACTGGACTAGCGGGAGAAGAGCAGTACTTC	CASSTGLAGEEQYF
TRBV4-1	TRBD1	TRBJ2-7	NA	TGCGCCAGCAGCCAAGGGGACAGGGGTTACGAGCAGTACTTC	CASSQGDRGYEQYF
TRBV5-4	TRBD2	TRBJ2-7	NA	TGTGCCAGCAGCCCCGGGGAGCGGGAGTCGAGCGAGCAGTACTTC	CASSPGERESSEQYF
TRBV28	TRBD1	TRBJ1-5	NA	TGTGCCAGCAGCCCAAGGCGAGGGTCAGGGGGCGGAGGCAATCAGCCCCAGCATTTT	CASSPRRGSGGGGNQPQHF
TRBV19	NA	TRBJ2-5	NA	TGTGCCAGTAGTTCTCCGGGGGACCCCAATGGAGAGACCCAGTACTTC	CASSSPGDPNGETQYF
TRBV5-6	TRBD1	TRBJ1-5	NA	TGTGCCAGCAGCTTGTGGGACAGGGACGGACAGCCCCAGCATTTT	CASSLWDRDGQPQHF
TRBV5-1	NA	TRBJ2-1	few	TGCGCCAGCAGCTGGGGGGATAGCTACAATGAGCAGTTCTTC	CASSWGDSYNEQFF
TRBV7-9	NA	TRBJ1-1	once	TGTGCCAGCAGTATTGGACAGCCGGAAGCTTTCTTT	CASSIGQPEAFF
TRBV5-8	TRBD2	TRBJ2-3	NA	TGTGCCAGCAGCTTGGGATTACTGATCCTACTAGCGGGAGAAGATACGCAGTATTTT	CASSLGLLILLAGEDTQYF
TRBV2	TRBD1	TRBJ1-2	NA	TGTGCCAGCAGCCGGGACAGCTATGGCTACACCTTC	CASSRDSYGYTF
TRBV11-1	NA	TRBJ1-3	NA	TGTGCCAGCAGACTTCAGGAGGCTGGAAACACCATATATTTT	CASRLQEAGNTIYF
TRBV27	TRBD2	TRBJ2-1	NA	TGTGCCAGCAGCCCCTCCGGGACTAGCGGGAGAAATGAGCAGTTCTTC	CASSPSGTSGRNEQFF
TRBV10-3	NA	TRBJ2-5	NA	TGTGCCATCAGTGAACAGGGTGGTGGCGAGACCCAGTACTTC	CAISEQGGGETQYF
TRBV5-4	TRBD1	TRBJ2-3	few	TGTGCCAGCAGCTTGAGACAGGGGGCAGATACGCAGTATTTT	CASSLRQGADTQYF
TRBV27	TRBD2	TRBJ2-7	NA	TGTGCCAGCAGTTTATTCCCGGGAGGCCTCTACGAGCAGTACTTC	CASSLFPGGLYEQYF
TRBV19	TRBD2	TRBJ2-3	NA	TGTGCCAGCCAGACTAGCCTAGGCACAGATACGCAGTATTTT	CASQTSLGTDTQYF
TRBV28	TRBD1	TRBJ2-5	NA	TGTGCCAGCAGGACAGGGGGGATCCCCGACCAAGAGACCCAGTACTTC	CASRTGGIPDQETQYF
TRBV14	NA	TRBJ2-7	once	TGTGCCAGCAGCCTTTCTAGCGACCACGAGCAGTACTTC	CASSLSSDHEQYF
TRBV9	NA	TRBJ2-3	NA	TGTGCCAGCAGCGTTATTAGCGGAGCCCGCACAGATACGCAGTATTTT	CASSVISGARTDTQYF
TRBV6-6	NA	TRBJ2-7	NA	TGTGCCAGCAGAAGCGTGGACGAGCAGTACTTC	CASRSVDEQYF
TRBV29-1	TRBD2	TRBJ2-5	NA	TGCAGCGTTGGGACTAGCGGGAGTTCGGAGACCCAGTACTTC	CSVGTSGSSETQYF
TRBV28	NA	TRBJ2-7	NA	TGTGCCAGCAGTATTGACTTACCTCCCTACGAGCAGTACTTC	CASSIDLPPYEQYF
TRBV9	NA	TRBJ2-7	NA	TGTGCCAGCAGCCCCTCGGCTGGAGGCGAGCAGTACTTC	CASSPSAGGEQYF
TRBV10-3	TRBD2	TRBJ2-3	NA	TGTGCCATGCGACCGGGAGGTGGGGAAGATACGCAGTATTTT	CAMRPGGGEDTQYF
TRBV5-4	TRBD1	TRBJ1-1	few	TGTGCCGTAAAGGGGGCCCTGAACACTGAAGCTTTCTTT	CAVKGALNTEAFF
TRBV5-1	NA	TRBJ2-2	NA	TGCGCCAGCAGCTTGGAAGGGGGACCGACGGGGGAGCTGTTTTTT	CASSLEGGPTGELFF
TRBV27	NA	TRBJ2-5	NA	TGTGCCAGCAGTTTAAAGAGGGAACGTGAGACCCAGTACTTC	CASSLKRERETQYF
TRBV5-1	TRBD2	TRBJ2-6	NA	TGCGCCAGCACCGGGGGGGTCTCTGGGGCCAACGTCCTGACTTTC	CASTGGVSGANVLTF
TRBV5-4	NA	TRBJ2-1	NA	TGTGCCAGCAGCTTGGGGGGGCGGGAGTTTGGTGAGCAGTTCTTC	CASSLGGREFGEQFF